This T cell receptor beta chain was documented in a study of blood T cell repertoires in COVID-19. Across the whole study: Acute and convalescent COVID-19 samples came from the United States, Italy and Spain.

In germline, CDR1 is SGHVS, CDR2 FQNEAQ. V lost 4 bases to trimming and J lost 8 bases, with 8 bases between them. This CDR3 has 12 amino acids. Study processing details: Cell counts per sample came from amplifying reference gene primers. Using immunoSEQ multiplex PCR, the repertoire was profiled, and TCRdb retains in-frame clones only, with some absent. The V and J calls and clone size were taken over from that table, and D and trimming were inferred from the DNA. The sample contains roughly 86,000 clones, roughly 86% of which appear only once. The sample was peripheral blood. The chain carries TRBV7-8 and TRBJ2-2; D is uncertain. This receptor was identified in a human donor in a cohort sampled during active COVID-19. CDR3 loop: CASSSSTGELFF. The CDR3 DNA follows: TGTGCCAGCAGCTCGTCGACAGGGGAGCTGTTTTTT.